This section outlines one TCR beta chain sequence together with its context. The antigen it recognizes is unknown. The data stem from a study of T cells expressing NK-cell markers (dated by TCRdb to the early 2020s). Regarding the research as a whole: Three sorted T-cell subsets (CD3+CD56+NKG2C+, CD3+CD56+NKG2C- and CD3+CD56-NKG2C+) from eight donors had their TCR beta-chain repertoires profiled. Of the eight sequenced donors, seven were found to be HCMV-seropositive and one was found to be HCMV-seronegative. Randomly selected healthy volunteers, three men and five women, were used as the eight sequenced donors. Sequencing of the libraries produced 2 x 150 bp reads on Illumina HiSeq 2000/2500, MiSeq or NextSeq.

The research as a whole found: Those dominant clonotypes were again the most abundant among CD3+CD56-NKG2C+ cells in a handful of donors, at about 25-60.1%. Whether the expanded NKG2C-expressing T cell clones were specific for HCMV antigens was left unclear. In six donors, the dominant CD3+CD56+NKG2C+ clonotypes ranked among the top 10 CD8+ clonotypes, making up roughly 1.0-8% of CD8+ T cells.

A commercial ELISA kit detecting HCMV-specific IgG in serum was used to determine HCMV serostatus. Ficoll density gradient centrifugation was used to isolate peripheral blood mononuclear cells from blood. Sequencing relied on an Illumina HiSeq 2000. TCR beta cDNA libraries were prepared using 5'RACE template switching, which introduced a universal primer site and unique molecular identifiers. cDNA synthesis was primed from the TCR beta constant segment, followed by two successive PCR amplification steps. The authors processed their data as follows. MIGEC handled demultiplexing of the reads and grouping by UMI, while MiTCR was used to assemble and quantify clonotypes. Only TCR cDNA sequences supported by at least two reads were kept to exclude erroneous sequences. The tcR package was used for downstream repertoire analysis, and clonotypes were matched across fractions by CDR3 nucleotide sequence plus V segment. VDJmatch was used to annotate antigen specificity against VDJdb, with one amino acid substitution allowed in CDR3. TCRdb reanalyzed the reads, keeping one entry per CDR3 protein sequence and omitting DNA. None of the V and J calls come from the authors' own analysis; TCRdb made them. The sample table includes around 470,000 distinct CDR3 sequences. The ten most abundant clones make up approximately 1.5% of the sample.

The material sequenced was blood T cells: a sorted CD56 or NKG2C T cell subset, CD4+ or CD8+ T cells, or bulk PBMC T cells (not recorded which). This receptor was obtained from a woman aged 45-60 years in good health. Donor details come from another sample of the same person, matched by shared clones.

The CDR3 in this case is CASSYGTRTDTQYF. Rearrangement joined TRBV6-6 to TRBJ2-3; no DNA is available, so the TRBD1 call from TCRdb remains unchecked. The CDR3 runs 14 residues from the cysteine to the phenylalanine. DNA is not on record. Taken from the germline V gene (reference sequence), the CDR1 and CDR2 loops are MNHNY and SVGAGI.